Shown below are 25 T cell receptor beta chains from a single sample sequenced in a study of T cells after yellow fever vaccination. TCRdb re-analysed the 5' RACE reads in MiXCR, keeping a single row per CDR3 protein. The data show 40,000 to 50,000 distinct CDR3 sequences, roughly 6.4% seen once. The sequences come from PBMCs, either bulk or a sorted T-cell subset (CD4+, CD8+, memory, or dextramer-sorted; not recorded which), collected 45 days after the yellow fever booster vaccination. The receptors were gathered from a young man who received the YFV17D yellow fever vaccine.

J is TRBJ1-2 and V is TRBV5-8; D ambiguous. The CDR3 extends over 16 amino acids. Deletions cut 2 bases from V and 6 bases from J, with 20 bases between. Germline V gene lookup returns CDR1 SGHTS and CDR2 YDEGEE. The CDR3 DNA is TGTGCCAGCAGCTTTAGAGAATCAAGGCTTCGGGATGGCTACACCTTC. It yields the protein CASSFRESRLRDGYTF.

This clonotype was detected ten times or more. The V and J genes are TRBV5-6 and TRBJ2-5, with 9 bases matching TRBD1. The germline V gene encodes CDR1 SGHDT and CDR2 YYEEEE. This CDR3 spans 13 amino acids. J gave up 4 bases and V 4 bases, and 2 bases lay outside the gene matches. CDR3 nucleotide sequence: TGTGCCAGCAGCACGGACAGGGGAGAGACCCAGTACTTC. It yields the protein CASSTDRGETQYF.

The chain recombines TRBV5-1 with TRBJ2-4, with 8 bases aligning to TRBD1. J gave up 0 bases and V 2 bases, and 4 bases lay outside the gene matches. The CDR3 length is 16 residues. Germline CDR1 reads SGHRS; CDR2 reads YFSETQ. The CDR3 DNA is TGCGCCAGCAGCTTCCGAGGACAGGGAGCCAAAAACATTCAGTACTTC. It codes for CASSFRGQGAKNIQYF.

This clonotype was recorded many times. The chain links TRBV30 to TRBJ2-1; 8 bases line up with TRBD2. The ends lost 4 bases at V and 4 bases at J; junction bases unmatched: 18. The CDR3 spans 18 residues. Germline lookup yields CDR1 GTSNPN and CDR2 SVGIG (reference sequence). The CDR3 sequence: CAWTPRVTGGPMYNEQFF. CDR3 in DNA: TGTGCCTGGACCCCCAGAGTAACGGGAGGGCCAATGTACAATGAGCAGTTCTTC.

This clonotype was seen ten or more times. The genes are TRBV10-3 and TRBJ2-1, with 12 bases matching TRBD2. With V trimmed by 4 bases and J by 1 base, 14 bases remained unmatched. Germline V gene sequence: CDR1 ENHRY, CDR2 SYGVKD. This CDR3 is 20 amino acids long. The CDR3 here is CAISGGLAGFILGSYNEQFF. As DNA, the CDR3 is TGTGCCATCAGTGGGGGACTAGCGGGTTTTATTCTTGGATCCTACAATGAGCAGTTCTTC.

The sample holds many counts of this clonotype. Here the CDR3 DNA reads TGTGCCAGCAGTTACTCCCGACAGGGGGGTTATTCCTACGAGCAGTACTTC. As protein: CASSYSRQGGYSYEQYF. V is TRBV6-2 or TRBV6-3 and J is TRBJ2-7; 9 nucleotides agree with TRBD1. The CDR3 consists of 17 residues. V dropped 0 bases and J dropped 1; count of bases not matched to a gene: 7. Germline CDR1 is MNHEY and CDR2 is SVGEGT.

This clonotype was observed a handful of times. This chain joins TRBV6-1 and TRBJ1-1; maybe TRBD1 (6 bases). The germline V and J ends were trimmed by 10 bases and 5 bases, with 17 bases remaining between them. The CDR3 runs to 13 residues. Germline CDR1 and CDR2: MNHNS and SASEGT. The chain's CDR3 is CATKEGVGTEAFF. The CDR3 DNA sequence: TGTGCCACAAAGGAGGGGGTGGGAACTGAAGCTTTCTTT.

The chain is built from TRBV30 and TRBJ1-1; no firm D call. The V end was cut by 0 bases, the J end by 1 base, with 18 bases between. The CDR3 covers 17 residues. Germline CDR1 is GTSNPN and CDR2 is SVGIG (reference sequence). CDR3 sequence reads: CAWSVRGSGWTNTEAFF. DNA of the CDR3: TGTGCCTGGAGTGTGCGTGGTTCGGGTTGGACGAACACTGAAGCTTTCTTT.

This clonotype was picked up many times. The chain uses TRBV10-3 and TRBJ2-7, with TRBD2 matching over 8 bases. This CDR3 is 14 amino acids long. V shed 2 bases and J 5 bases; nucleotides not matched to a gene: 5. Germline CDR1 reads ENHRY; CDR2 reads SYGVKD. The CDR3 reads CAISERGGRDEQYF. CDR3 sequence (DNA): TGTGCCATCAGTGAGCGGGGGGGGAGGGACGAGCAGTACTTC.

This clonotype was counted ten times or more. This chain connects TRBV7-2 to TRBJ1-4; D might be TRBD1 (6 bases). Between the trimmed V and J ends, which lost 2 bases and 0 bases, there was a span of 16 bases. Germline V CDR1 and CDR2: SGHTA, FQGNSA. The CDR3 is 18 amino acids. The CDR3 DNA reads TGTGCCAGCAGCTTATGGGCTGCAGGGGTTGCAACTAATGAAAAACTGTTTTTT. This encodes CASSLWAAGVATNEKLFF. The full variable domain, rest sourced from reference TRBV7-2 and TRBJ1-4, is GAGVSQSPSNKVTEKGKDVELRCDPISGHTALYWYRQSLGQGLEFLIYFQGNSAPDKSGLPSDRFSAERTGGSVSTLTIQRTQQEDSAVYLCASSLWAAGVATNEKLFFGSGTQLSVL.

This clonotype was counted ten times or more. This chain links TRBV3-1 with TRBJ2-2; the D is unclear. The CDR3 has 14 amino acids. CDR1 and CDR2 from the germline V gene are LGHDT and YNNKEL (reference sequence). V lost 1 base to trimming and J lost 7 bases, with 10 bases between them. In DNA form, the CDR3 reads TGTGCCAGCAGCCAAGTGGATAGACACGGGGAGCTGTTTTTT. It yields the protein CASSQVDRHGELFF.

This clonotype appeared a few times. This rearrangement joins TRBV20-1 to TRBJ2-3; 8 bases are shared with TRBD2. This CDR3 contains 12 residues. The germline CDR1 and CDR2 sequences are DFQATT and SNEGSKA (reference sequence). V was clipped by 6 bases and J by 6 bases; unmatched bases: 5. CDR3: CSAIAGSDTQYF. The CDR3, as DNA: TGCAGTGCGATAGCGGGAAGCGATACGCAGTATTTT.

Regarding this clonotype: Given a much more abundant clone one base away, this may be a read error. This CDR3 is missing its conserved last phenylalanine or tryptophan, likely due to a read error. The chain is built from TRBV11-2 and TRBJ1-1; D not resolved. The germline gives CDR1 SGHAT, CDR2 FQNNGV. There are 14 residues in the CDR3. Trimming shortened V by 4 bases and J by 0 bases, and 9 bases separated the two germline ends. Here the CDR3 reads CASSSTPMNTEAFC. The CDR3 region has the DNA TGTGCCAGCAGCTCGACCCCCATGAACACTGAAGCTTTCTGT.

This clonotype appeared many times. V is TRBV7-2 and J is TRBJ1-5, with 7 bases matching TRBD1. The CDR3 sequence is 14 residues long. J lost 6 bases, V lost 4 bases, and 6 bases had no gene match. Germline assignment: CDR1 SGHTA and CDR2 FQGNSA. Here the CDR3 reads CASSSDRVSQPQHF. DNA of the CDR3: TGTGCCAGCAGCTCAGACAGGGTTTCTCAGCCCCAGCATTTT. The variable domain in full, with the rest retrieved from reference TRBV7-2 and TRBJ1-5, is GAGVSQSPSNKVTEKGKDVELRCDPISGHTALYWYRQSLGQGLEFLIYFQGNSAPDKSGLPSDRFSAERTGGSVSTLTIQRTQQEDSAVYLCASSSDRVSQPQHFGDGTRLSIL.

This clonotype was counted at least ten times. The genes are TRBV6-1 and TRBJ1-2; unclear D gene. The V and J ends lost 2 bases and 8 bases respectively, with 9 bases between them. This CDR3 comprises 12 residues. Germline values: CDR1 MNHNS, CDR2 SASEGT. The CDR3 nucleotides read TGTGCCAGCAGTGAAACACCGTCGGGCTACACCTTC. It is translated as CASSETPSGYTF.

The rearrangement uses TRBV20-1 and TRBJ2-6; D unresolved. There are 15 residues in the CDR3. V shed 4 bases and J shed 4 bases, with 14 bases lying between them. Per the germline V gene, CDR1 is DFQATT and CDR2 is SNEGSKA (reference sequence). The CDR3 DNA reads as TGCAGTGCTACACCGGGCAGTTCGGGGGCCAACGTCCTGACTTTC. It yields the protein CSATPGSSGANVLTF.

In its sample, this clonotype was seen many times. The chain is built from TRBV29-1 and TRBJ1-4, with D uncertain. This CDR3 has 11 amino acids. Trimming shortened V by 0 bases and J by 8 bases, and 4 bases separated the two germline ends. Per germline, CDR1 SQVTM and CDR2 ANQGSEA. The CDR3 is CSVEDQEKLFF. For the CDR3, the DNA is TGCAGCGTTGAAGATCAGGAAAAACTGTTTTTT.

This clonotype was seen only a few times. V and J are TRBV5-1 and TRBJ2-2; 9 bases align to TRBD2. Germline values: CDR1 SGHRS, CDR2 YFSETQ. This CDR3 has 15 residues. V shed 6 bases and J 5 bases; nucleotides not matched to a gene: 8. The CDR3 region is CASMLAGRGTGELFF. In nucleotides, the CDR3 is TGCGCCAGCATGCTAGCGGGAAGGGGAACCGGGGAGCTGTTTTTT. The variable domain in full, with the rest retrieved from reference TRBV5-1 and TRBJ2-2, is KAGVTQTPRYLIKTRGQQVTLSCSPISGHRSVSWYQQTPGQGLQFLFEYFSETQRNKGNFPGRFSGRQFSNSRSEMNVSTLELGDSALYLCASMLAGRGTGELFFGEGSRLTVL.

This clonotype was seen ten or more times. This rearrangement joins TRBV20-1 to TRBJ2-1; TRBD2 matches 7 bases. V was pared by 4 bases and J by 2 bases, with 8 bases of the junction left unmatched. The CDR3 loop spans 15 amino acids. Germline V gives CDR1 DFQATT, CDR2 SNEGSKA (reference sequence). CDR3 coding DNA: TGCAGTGCTAACGGACTAGTCGGTGCCTACAATGAGCAGTTCTTC. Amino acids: CSANGLVGAYNEQFF.

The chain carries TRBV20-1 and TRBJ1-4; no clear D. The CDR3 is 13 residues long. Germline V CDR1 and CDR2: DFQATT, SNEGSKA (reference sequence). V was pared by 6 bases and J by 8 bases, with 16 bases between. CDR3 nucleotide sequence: TGCAGTGCGCCGATCGATAGAGGGGAAAAACTGTTTTTT. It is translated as CSAPIDRGEKLFF.

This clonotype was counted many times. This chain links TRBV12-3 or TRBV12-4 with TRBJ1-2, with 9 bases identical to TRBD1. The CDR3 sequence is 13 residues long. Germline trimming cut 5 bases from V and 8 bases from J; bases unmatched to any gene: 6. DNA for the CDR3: TGTGCCAGCAGTCCGCCGGGACAGGGAGGCTACACCTTC. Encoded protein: CASSPPGQGGYTF.

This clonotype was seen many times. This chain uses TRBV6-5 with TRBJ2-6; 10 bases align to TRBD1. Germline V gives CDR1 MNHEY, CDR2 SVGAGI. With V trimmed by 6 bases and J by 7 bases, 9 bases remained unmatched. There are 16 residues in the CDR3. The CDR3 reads CASRSGQGWYANVLTF. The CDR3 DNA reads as TGTGCCAGCAGATCGGGACAGGGGTGGTATGCCAACGTCCTGACTTTC.

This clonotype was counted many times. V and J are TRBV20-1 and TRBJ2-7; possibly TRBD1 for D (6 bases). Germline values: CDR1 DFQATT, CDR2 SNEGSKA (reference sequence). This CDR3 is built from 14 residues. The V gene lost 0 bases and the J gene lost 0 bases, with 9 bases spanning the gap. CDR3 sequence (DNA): TGCAGTGCTAGAGACCGGGACAACTCCTACGAGCAGTACTTC. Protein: CSARDRDNSYEQYF.

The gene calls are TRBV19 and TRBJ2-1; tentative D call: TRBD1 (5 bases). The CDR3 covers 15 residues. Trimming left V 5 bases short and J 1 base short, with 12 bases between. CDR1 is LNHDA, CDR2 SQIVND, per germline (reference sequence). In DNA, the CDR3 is TGTGCCAGTAGTCTAAGCGACAGATCCTACAATGAGCAGTTCTTC. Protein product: CASSLSDRSYNEQFF.

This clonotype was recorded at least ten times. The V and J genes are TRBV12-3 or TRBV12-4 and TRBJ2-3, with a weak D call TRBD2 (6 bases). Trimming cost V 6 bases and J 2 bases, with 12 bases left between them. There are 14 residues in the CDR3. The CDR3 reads CASRRLGDTDTQYF. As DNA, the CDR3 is TGTGCCAGCAGACGACTAGGCGACACAGATACGCAGTATTTT.